This TCR beta chain was documented in a study of T cells after yellow fever vaccination. Study-wide background: Preparing low-cell-number fractions relied on SMART-Seq v4 Ultra Low Input.

Template switching with 5'RACE generated the TCR cDNA and added a universal primer site and UMIs. TCRdb itself ran the 5' RACE reads through MiXCR, one entry per CDR3 protein. The sample holds about 550,000 distinct CDR3 sequences, 15% to 20% seen once. The CDR3 is made up of 13 amino acids. This clonotype was seen a handful of times. As yet, its antigen is unknown. Study results and limitations: Shared CD4/CD8 clonotypes were a small share, likely from convergent recombination. The secondary response was weaker, and its peak arrived faster, on day 5 versus 15.

This receptor was obtained from a young man who received the YFV17D yellow fever vaccine. Sequenced material: PBMCs, taken 15 days after the yellow fever booster vaccination. The chain is built from TRBV21-1 and TRBJ2-7; the table's D call of TRBD1 was not tested on the DNA. TRBV21-1 is tagged as a pseudogene. CDR3 nucleotides: TGTGCCCGAAGGCGGCAGCAGGGATACGAGCAGTACTTC. Its protein product is CARRRQQGYEQYF.